Each of the 31 T cell receptor beta chains below was sequenced from the same sample in a study of human T cells and chemical hapten exposure. TCRdb analysed the RACE reads with MiXCR anew, one entry per CDR3 protein. Of about 50,000 distinct CDR3 sequences listed, 4.3% are singletons. Time point specified: healthy volunteer bleed at 2 weeks. The authors extracted total RNA from unfractionated whole blood. Source material: whole blood. These receptors originate from a female donor in good health. Some clones in this sample may be carry-over from other donors' samples.

This clonotype was recorded at least ten times. The chain joins TRBV15 to TRBJ1-1, with 7 bases aligning to TRBD1. The trim removed 5 bases at V and 7 bases at J, leaving 7 bases unmatched. The CDR3 is 13 residues long. Germline loops: CDR1 LNHNV, CDR2 YYDKDF (reference sequence). DNA for the CDR3: TGTGCCACCAGCTCCCGGGGGGACAGTGAAGCTTTCTTT. This sequence encodes CATSSRGDSEAFF.

This clonotype showed up many times. The chain carries TRBV25-1 and TRBJ1-3, with 8 nucleotides matching TRBD1. V shed 7 bases and J 4 bases; nucleotides not matched to a gene: 18. This CDR3 comprises 18 residues. Germline V gene lookup returns CDR1 MGHDK and CDR2 SYGVNS. The CDR3 DNA reads TGTGCCAGCATCCCCCCGGGCCCCCAACAGGGGGACGGAAACACCATATATTTT. Its translation: CASIPPGPQQGDGNTIYF.

J is TRBJ1-1 and V is TRBV7-3, with D possibly being TRBD1 (6 bases). V was cut by 4 bases and J by 4 bases, with 10 bases left in between. The CDR3 length is 13 residues. Germline assignment: CDR1 SGHTA and CDR2 FQGTGA. The CDR3 region is CASSSTGFTEAFF. CDR3 DNA: TGTGCCAGCAGCTCAACAGGGTTCACTGAAGCTTTCTTT.

This clonotype appeared a few times. A read error is possible here, since a much larger clone lies one base away. This chain joins TRBV7-9 and TRBJ1-6; D not certain. CDR1 is SEHNR, CDR2 FQNEAQ, per germline (reference sequence). This CDR3 spans 13 amino acids. The CDR3: CASRGVGNSPLNF. CDR3 bases: TGTGCCAGCCGCGGGGTTGGTAATTCACCCCTCAACTTT.

The sample holds many counts of this clonotype. The rearrangement joins TRBV11-2 to TRBJ2-1; a possible D gene is TRBD2 (5 bases). This CDR3 has 15 amino acids. Germline V lookup: CDR1 SGHAT, CDR2 FQNNGV. Deletions cut 1 base from V and 4 bases from J, with 11 bases between. CDR3 sequence reads: CASSLGRAEYNEQFF. DNA of the CDR3: TGTGCCAGCAGCTTAGGTCGAGCGGAGTACAATGAGCAGTTCTTC. The full variable domain, its missing parts supplied by reference TRBV11-2 and TRBJ2-1, is EAGVAQSPRYKIIEKRQSVAFWCNPISGHATLYWYQQILGQGPKLLIQFQNNGVVDDSQLPKDRFSAERLKGVDSTLKIQPAKLEDSAVYLCASSLGRAEYNEQFFGPGTRLTVL.

This clonotype came up many times. V gene TRBV25-1 combines with J gene TRBJ1-2; TRBD1 matches 11 bases. J lost 9 bases, V lost 3 bases, and 18 bases had no gene match. This CDR3 comprises 18 residues. Germline CDR1 and CDR2: MGHDK and SYGVNS. CDR3 amino acids: CASSELGPGTGGTRSYTF. CDR3 coding DNA: TGTGCCAGCAGTGAGTTGGGACCCGGGACAGGGGGGACTCGAAGCTACACCTTC.

This clonotype was picked up many times. The chain recombines TRBV28 with TRBJ1-3; D unclear. Trimming pared 3 bases from V and 0 bases from J, leaving 9 bases between. The CDR3 covers 15 residues. CDR1 and CDR2 from the germline V gene are MDHEN and SYDVKM. The CDR3 DNA reads as TGTGCCAGCAGTTTCCTCGCCTCCTCTGGAAACACCATATATTTT. This translates into CASSFLASSGNTIYF.

This clonotype was recorded many times. The V and J genes are TRBV21-1 and TRBJ2-7; no DNA check was done on the table's D call, TRBD1. TRBV21-1 is tagged as a pseudogene. The length of the CDR3 is 12 residues. This chain's CDR3 is CASEPGGYEQYF. The CDR3 DNA follows: TGTGCCAGCGAACCGGGGGGCTACGAGCAGTACTTC.

This clonotype has at least ten counts. The rearrangement uses TRBV5-1 and TRBJ1-2, with 9 bases identical to TRBD1. J lost 4 bases, V lost 5 bases, and 6 bases had no gene match. This CDR3 has 14 amino acids. Germline-derived CDR1 and CDR2 are SGHRS and YFSETQ. CDR3 bases: TGCGCCAGCAGACCGACAGGGGGTAGCTATGGCTACACCTTC. It codes for CASRPTGGSYGYTF.

The table lists this clonotype with many counts. The chain carries TRBV5-5 and TRBJ2-5; no definite D call. Germline V gene data show CDR1 as SGHKS and CDR2 as YYEKEE (reference sequence). The ends were cut back, 0 bases at V and 0 bases at J, with 6 bases in the middle. This CDR3 is built from 14 residues. The CDR3 DNA sequence: TGTGCCAGCAGCTTGGATCTCTACCAAGAGACCCAGTACTTC. It is translated as CASSLDLYQETQYF.

This clonotype was counted at least ten times. The CDR3 region is CASSLKGPEAFF. CDR3 nucleotides: TGTGCCAGCAGTTTGAAAGGGCCTGAAGCTTTCTTT. The chain recombines TRBV12-3 or TRBV12-4 with TRBJ1-1, with D unclear. The CDR3 is 12 amino acids. V dropped 3 bases and J dropped 6 bases, with 8 bases sitting between them.

This clonotype was seen ten or more times. The rearrangement links TRBV7-2 to TRBJ2-7; D gene uncertain. The CDR3 sequence is 16 residues long. Germline V lookup: CDR1 SGHTA, CDR2 FQGNSA. Deletions cut 1 base from V and 3 bases from J, with 16 bases between. This chain's CDR3 is CASSLVGWAAGYEQYF. For the CDR3, the DNA is TGTGCCAGCAGCTTAGTCGGTTGGGCGGCTGGCTACGAGCAGTACTTC.

In its sample, this clonotype was seen a few times. This chain links TRBV19 with TRBJ1-6; no definite D call. CDR1 is LNHDA and CDR2 is SQIVND in the germline V gene (reference sequence). The CDR3 is 17 residues long. Trimming shortened V by 4 bases and J by 9 bases, and 22 bases separated the two germline ends. CDR3 protein: CASSTKWGFREVSPLHF. As DNA, the CDR3 is TGTGCCAGTAGTACAAAATGGGGATTTCGGGAGGTTTCACCCCTCCACTTT.

Only a few counts were recorded for this clonotype. The rearrangement joins TRBV9 to TRBJ1-6; D not resolved. The CDR3 is made up of 20 amino acids. The ends were cut back, 6 bases at V and 6 bases at J, with 31 bases in the middle. Per germline, CDR1 SGDLS and CDR2 YYNGEE. This CDR3 reads CASTADLTDLPQTANSPLHF. DNA for the CDR3: TGTGCCAGCACCGCTGATTTGACGGACCTCCCCCAGACCGCTAATTCACCCCTCCACTTT.

This clonotype was seen at least ten times. The chain joins TRBV6-6 to TRBJ1-6; 7 nucleotides match TRBD1. Unmatched junction bases numbered 9, after V lost 6 bases and J lost 7 bases. CDR1 is MNHNY, CDR2 SVGAGI, per germline (reference sequence). This CDR3 spans 15 amino acids. The CDR3 protein is CASSETGQMNSPLHF. The CDR3 coding sequence is TGTGCCAGCAGCGAAACGGGACAGATGAATTCACCCCTCCACTTT.

This clonotype was counted only a few times. This rearrangement joins TRBV3-1 to TRBJ1-5; D gene uncertain. The ends were cut back, 3 bases at V and 7 bases at J, with 13 bases in the middle. This CDR3 contains 14 residues. Looked up from germline, CDR1 is LGHDT and CDR2 is YNNKEL (reference sequence). In DNA, the CDR3 is TGTGCCAGCAGCCAGGTGGGAGGAGGGCAGCCCCAGCATTTT. Translating gives CASSQVGGGQPQHF.

This chain links TRBV18 with TRBJ1-4; tentative D call: TRBD1 (5 bases). The CDR3 loop spans 14 amino acids. V gave up 5 bases and J gave up 3 bases, with 10 bases separating them. Germline CDR1 and CDR2: KGHSH and LQKENI. CDR3: CASSATEANEKLFF. CDR3 DNA: TGTGCCAGCTCAGCGACAGAGGCTAATGAAAAACTGTTTTTT.

Turning to this clonotype: This clone may be a read error of a much larger clone one base away. The genes are TRBV4-3 and TRBJ1-4, with D hard to call. The CDR3 consists of 17 residues. Per the germline V gene, CDR1 is LGHNA and CDR2 is YSLEER. The CDR3, as DNA: TGCGCCAGCAGCCAAGACGCCACGGCTGCAACTAATGAAAAACAGTTTTTT. Translating gives CASSQDATAATNEKQFF.

In this sample, this clonotype turned up many times. The chain recombines TRBV5-8 with TRBJ2-4; 8 positions agree with TRBD1. The junction had 9 bases not matched to a gene; V was cut back by 4 bases and J by 0 bases. Germline V gene data show CDR1 as SGHTS and CDR2 as YDEGEE. CDR3 length: 17 amino acids. CDR3 region: CASSIPGQVIAKNIQYF. CDR3 coding DNA: TGTGCCAGCAGCATTCCGGGACAGGTGATAGCCAAAAACATTCAGTACTTC.

This clonotype was observed at least ten times. The rearrangement joins TRBV5-1 to TRBJ1-4; 8 positions agree with TRBD1. This CDR3 has 13 amino acids. From germline, CDR1 is SGHRS and CDR2 YFSETQ. The ends lost 7 bases at V and 5 bases at J; junction bases unmatched: 4. CDR3 bases: TGCGCCAGCGGCCAGGGGGCCAATGAAAAACTGTTTTTT. This encodes CASGQGANEKLFF. Filled out from reference TRBV5-1 and TRBJ1-4, the complete variable domain reads KAGVTQTPRYLIKTRGQQVTLSCSPISGHRSVSWYQQTPGQGLQFLFEYFSETQRNKGNFPGRFSGRQFSNSRSEMNVSTLELGDSALYLCASGQGANEKLFFGSGTQLSVL.

This clonotype was seen repeatedly, ten times or more. V usage is TRBV20-1 and J usage is TRBJ1-6, with 7 bases matching TRBD1. Germline V gene sequence: CDR1 DFQATT, CDR2 SNEGSKA (reference sequence). The ends lost 2 bases at V and 5 bases at J; junction bases unmatched: 3. The CDR3 contains 14 residues. Written as DNA, the CDR3 is TGCAGTGCTAGAAGACAGGGAAATAATTCACCCCTCCACTTT. Amino acid sequence: CSARRQGNNSPLHF.

This clonotype was counted many times. The rearrangement joins TRBV12-3 or TRBV12-4 to TRBJ1-1, with D maybe TRBD1 (6 bases). The CDR3 covers 15 residues. The V and J ends lost 3 bases and 3 bases respectively, with 14 bases between them. The CDR3 loop is CASSLDSVLDTEAFF. CDR3 bases: TGTGCCAGCAGTTTGGACAGCGTTCTTGACACTGAAGCTTTCTTT.

This clonotype has ten or more counts. The chain recombines TRBV9 with TRBJ1-1; TRBD1 is a possible D gene (5 bases). Germline-derived CDR1 and CDR2 are SGDLS and YYNGEE. Trimming removed 3 bases from V and 2 bases from J, with 11 bases in between. The CDR3 length is 14 residues. The chain's CDR3 is CASSGSTGNTEAFF. Written as DNA, the CDR3 is TGTGCCAGCAGCGGTAGTACAGGAAACACTGAAGCTTTCTTT.

This clonotype was detected many times. The chain has TRBV12-5 and TRBJ2-2; the D gene is possibly TRBD2 (5 bases). Germline loops: CDR1 LGHNT, CDR2 FRNRAP. V was pared by 0 bases and J by 0 bases, with 11 bases between. The CDR3 contains 17 residues. The CDR3 sequence is CASGLVLVPANTGELFF. CDR3 DNA sequence: TGTGCTAGTGGTTTGGTACTAGTCCCCGCGAACACCGGGGAGCTGTTTTTT.

This clonotype appeared many times. The chain uses TRBV6-2 or TRBV6-3 and TRBJ2-7; maybe TRBD1 (6 bases). Per germline, CDR1 MNHEY and CDR2 SVGEGT. CDR3 size: 15 residues. Trimming took 2 bases from V and 5 from J, leaving 16 bases between them. The CDR3 loop reads CASSYPWPQGHEQYF. CDR3 bases: TGTGCCAGCAGTTACCCATGGCCACAGGGTCACGAGCAGTACTTC.

A note on this clonotype: This may stem from a read error, because a much larger clone lies one nucleotide away. V and J are TRBV6-2 or TRBV6-3 and TRBJ2-3; D is undetermined. Trimming removed 4 bases at V and 0 bases at J, with 11 bases between. The V gene's germline CDR1 is MNHEY and CDR2 SVGEGT. CDR3 length: 15 amino acids. The chain's CDR3 is CASSSGWASTDTQYF. The CDR3 DNA sequence: TGTGCCAGCAGTTCCGGATGGGCTAGCACAGATACGCAGTATTTT.

The sample holds many counts of this clonotype. The chain joins TRBV20-1 to TRBJ1-4; D ambiguous. CDR3 size: 13 residues. Trimming removed 2 bases at V and 11 bases at J, with 15 bases between. The germline V gene has CDR1 DFQATT and CDR2 SNEGSKA (reference sequence). The CDR3 here is CSARQPQDGKLFF. CDR3 sequence (DNA): TGCAGTGCTAGACAACCCCAAGACGGGAAACTGTTTTTT.

Many counts were recorded for this clonotype. The rearrangement links TRBV3-1 to TRBJ1-2, with D unclear. V lost 1 base, J lost 1 base, and 19 bases lay in between. This CDR3 spans 18 amino acids. The germline V gene encodes CDR1 LGHDT and CDR2 YNNKEL (reference sequence). Written as DNA, the CDR3 is TGTGCCAGCAGCCAAGTTATCAGGCAGGACTACGTTAACTATGGCTACACCTTC. The encoded protein is CASSQVIRQDYVNYGYTF.

This clonotype was seen repeatedly, ten times or more. CDR3 amino acids: CASSSKYSGANVLTF. DNA for the CDR3: TGTGCCAGCAGCTCCAAGTACTCTGGGGCCAACGTCCTGACTTTC. V is TRBV7-2 and J is TRBJ2-6; D gene ambiguous. This CDR3 has 15 residues. CDR1 is SGHTA and CDR2 is FQGNSA in the germline V gene. Deletions cut 4 bases from V and 0 bases from J, with 7 bases between.

This clonotype came up many times. The chain couples TRBV12-3 or TRBV12-4 to TRBJ2-7; 9 bases line up with TRBD2. Losses at the gene ends were 5 bases for V and 1 base for J; bases not matched to a gene: 6. CDR3 length: 15 residues. Written as DNA, the CDR3 is TGTGCCAGCAGTGTACTAGCGGGTCCTTCCTACGAGCAGTACTTC. Its protein is CASSVLAGPSYEQYF.

This clonotype occurred many times. The chain links TRBV7-3 to TRBJ2-1; 8 bases are a match to TRBD1. The CDR3 runs 18 residues. With V trimmed by 1 base and J by 0 bases, 8 bases remained unmatched. Germline loops: CDR1 SGHTA, CDR2 FQGTGA. The CDR3 loop reads CASSLRAGGKGSYNEQFF. CDR3 coding DNA: TGTGCCAGCAGCTTAAGGGCAGGGGGCAAGGGCTCCTACAATGAGCAGTTCTTC.